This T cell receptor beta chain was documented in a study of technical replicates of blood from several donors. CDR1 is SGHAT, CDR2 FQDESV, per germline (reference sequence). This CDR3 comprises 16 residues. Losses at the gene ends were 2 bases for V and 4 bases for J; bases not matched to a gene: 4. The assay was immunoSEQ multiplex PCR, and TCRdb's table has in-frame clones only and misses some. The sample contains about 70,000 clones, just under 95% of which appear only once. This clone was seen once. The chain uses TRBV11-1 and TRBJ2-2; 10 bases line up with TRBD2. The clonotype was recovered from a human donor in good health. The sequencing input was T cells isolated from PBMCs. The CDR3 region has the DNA TGTGCCAGCAGCTTACCGAGGACTAGCGGCACCGGGGAGCTGTTTTTT. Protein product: CASSLPRTSGTGELFF. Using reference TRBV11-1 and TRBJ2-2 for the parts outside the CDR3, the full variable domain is EAEVAQSPRYKITEKSQAVAFWCDPISGHATLYWYRQILGQGPELLVQFQDESVVDDSQLPKDRFSAERLKGVDSTLKIQPAELGDSAMYLCASSLPRTSGTGELFFGEGSRLTVL.